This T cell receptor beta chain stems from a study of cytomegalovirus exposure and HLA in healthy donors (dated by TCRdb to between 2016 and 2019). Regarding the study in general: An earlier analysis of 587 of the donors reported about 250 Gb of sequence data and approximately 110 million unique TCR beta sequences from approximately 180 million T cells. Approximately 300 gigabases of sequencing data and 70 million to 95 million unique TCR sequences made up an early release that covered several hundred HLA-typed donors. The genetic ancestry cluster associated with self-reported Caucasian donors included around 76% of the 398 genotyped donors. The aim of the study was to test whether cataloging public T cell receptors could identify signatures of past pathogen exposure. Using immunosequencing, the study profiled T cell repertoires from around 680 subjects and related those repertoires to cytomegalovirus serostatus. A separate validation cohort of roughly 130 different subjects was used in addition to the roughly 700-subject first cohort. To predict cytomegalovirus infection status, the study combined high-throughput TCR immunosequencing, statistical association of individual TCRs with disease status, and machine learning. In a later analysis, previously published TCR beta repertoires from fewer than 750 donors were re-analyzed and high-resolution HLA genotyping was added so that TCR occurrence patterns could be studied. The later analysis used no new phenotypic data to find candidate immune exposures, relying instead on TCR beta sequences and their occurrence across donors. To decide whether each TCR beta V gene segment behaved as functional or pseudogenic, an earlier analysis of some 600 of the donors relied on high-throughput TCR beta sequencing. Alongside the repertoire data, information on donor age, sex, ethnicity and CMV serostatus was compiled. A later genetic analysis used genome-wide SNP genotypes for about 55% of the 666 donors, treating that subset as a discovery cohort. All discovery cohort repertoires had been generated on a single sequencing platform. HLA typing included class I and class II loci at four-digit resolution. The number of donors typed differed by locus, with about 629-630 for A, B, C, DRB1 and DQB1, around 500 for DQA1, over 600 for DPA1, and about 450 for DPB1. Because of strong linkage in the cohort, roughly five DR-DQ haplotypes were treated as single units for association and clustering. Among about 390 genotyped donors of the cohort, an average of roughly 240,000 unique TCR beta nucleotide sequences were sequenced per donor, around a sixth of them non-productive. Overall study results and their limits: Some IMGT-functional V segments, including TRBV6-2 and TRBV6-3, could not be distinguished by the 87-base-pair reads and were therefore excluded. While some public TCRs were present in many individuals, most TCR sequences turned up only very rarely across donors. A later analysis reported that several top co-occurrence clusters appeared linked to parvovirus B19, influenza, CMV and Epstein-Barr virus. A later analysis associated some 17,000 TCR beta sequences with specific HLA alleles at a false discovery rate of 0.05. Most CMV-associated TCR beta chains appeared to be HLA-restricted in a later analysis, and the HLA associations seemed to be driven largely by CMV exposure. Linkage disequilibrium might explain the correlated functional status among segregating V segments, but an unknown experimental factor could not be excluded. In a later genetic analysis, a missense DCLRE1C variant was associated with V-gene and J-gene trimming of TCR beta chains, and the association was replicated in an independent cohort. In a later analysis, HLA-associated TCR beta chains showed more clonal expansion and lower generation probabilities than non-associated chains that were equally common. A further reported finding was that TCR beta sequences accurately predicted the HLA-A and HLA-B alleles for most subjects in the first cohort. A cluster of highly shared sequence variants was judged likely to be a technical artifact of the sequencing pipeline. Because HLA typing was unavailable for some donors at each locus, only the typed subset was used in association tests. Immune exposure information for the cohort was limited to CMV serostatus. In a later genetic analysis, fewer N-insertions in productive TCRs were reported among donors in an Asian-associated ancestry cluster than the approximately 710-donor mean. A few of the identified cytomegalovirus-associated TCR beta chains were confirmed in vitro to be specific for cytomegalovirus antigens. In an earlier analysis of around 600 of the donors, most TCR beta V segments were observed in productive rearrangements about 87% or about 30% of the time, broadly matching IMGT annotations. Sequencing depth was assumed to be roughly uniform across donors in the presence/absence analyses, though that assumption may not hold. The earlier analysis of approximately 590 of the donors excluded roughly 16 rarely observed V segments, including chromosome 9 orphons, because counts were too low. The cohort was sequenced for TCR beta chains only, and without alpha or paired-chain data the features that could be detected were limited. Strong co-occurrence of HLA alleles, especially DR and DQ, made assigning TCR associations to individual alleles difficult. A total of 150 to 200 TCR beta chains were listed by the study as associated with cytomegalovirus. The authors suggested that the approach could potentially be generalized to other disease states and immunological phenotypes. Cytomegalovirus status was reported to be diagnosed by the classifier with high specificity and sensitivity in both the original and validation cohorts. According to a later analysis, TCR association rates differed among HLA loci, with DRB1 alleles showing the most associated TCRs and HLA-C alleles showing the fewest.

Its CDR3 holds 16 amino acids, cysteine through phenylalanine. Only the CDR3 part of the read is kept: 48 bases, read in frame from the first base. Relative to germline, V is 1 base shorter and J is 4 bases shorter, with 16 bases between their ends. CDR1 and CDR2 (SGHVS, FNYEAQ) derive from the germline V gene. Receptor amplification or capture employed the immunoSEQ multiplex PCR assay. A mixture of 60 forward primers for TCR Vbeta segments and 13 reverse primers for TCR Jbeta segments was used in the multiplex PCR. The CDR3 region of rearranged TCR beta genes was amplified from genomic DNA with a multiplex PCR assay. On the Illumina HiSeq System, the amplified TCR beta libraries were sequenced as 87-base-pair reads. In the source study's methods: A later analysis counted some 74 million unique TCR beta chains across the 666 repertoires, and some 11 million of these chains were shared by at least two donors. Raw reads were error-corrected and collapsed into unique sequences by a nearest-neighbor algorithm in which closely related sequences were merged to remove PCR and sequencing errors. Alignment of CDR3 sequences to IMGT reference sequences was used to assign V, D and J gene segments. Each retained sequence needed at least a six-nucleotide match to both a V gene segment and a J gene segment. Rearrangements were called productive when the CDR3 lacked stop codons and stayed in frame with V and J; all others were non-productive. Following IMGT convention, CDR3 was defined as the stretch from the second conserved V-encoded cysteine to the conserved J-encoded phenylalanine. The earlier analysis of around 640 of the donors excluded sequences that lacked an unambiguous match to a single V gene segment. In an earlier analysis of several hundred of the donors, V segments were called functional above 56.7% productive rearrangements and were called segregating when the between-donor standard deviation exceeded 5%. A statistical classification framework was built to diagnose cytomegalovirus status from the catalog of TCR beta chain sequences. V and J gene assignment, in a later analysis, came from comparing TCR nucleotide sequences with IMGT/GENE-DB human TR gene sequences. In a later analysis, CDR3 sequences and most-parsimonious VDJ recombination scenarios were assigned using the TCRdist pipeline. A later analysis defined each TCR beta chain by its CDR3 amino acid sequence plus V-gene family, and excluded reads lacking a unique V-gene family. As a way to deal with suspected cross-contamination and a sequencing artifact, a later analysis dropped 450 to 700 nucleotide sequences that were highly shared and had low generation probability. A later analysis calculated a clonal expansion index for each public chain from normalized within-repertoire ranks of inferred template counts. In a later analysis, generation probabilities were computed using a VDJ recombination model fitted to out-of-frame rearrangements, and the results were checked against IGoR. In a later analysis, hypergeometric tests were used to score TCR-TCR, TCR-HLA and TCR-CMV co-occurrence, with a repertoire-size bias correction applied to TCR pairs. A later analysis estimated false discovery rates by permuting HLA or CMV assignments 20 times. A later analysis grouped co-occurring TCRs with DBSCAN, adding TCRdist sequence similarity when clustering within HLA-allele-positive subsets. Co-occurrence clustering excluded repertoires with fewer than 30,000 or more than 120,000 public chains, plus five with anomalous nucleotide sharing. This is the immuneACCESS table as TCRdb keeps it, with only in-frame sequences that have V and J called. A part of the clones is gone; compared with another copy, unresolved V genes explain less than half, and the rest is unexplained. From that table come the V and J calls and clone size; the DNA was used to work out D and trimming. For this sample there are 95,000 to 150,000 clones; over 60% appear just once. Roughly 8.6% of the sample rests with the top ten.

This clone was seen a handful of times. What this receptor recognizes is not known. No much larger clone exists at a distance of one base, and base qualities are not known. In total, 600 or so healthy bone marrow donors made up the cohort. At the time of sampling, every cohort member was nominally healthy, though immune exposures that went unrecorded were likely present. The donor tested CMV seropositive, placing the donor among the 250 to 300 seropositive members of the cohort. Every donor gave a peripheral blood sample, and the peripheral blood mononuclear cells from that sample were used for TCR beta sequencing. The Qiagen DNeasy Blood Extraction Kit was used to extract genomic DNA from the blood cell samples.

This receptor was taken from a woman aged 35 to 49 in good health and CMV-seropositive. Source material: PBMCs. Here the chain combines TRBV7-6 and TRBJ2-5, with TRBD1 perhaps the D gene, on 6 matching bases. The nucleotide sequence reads TGTGCCAGCAGCTTAGGGACCCGGACAGTCGGAGAGACCCAGTACTTC. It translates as CASSLGTRTVGETQYF.